Presented here are 23 T cell receptor beta chains from one specimen sequenced in a study of T cells expressing NK-cell markers. TCRdb reanalyzed the 5' RACE reads and collapses them to one entry per CDR3 protein, without DNA. This sample contains about 460,000 distinct CDR3 sequences. Material for sequencing was blood T cells: a sorted CD56 or NKG2C T cell subset, CD4+ or CD8+ T cells, or bulk PBMC T cells (not recorded which). The receptors derive from a woman between 50 and 59 years old in good health.

This chain uses TRBV4-1 with TRBJ2-3; TCRdb indicates TRBD1, and absent DNA this call remains unverified. Germline loops: CDR1 MGHRA, CDR2 YSYEKL. The CDR3 covers 14 residues. The CDR3 loop is CASSQVGTGATQYF.

This rearrangement joins TRBV28 to TRBJ2-1; TCRdb's D call, TRBD1, is unchecked because there is no DNA. There are 15 residues in the CDR3. Germline V lookup: CDR1 MDHEN, CDR2 SYDVKM. This CDR3 reads CASIPGASSYNEQFF. Based on the CDR3 plus reference TRBV28 and TRBJ2-1, the full variable domain is DVKVTQSSRYLVKRTGEKVFLECVQDMDHENMFWYRQDPGLGLRLIYFSYDVKMKEKGDIPEGYSVSREKKERFSLILESASTNQTSMYLCASIPGASSYNEQFFGPGTRLTVL.

This chain joins TRBV2 and TRBJ1-5; the D call from TCRdb, TRBD1, cannot be confirmed without DNA. Germline V gives CDR1 SNHLY, CDR2 FYNNEI. The CDR3 sequence is 14 residues long. The CDR3 spells CASRQDYSNQPQHF.

CDR3 loop: CASRPDIGSTDTQYF. This chain joins TRBV5-4 and TRBJ2-3. The germline CDR1 and CDR2 sequences are SGHNT and YYREEE (reference sequence). The CDR3 totals 15 residues.

V usage is TRBV12-3 or TRBV12-4 and J usage is TRBJ2-1; there is no DNA to check the TCRdb D call of TRBD2. This CDR3 comprises 16 residues. CDR3 amino acids: CASSPLTSGRGNEQFF.

The chain combines TRBV6-5 with TRBJ2-3; the D call from TCRdb, TRBD1, cannot be confirmed without DNA. This CDR3 region has 15 residues. Germline assignment: CDR1 MNHEY and CDR2 SVGAGI. The CDR3 protein is CASSPGRARTDTQYF.

This rearrangement joins TRBV28 to TRBJ2-1; the TCRdb call, TRBD2, lacks DNA for checking. CDR1 is MDHEN, CDR2 SYDVKM, per germline. This CDR3 spans 16 amino acids. CDR3 in amino acids: CASSPAFRSSYNEQFF.

The chain carries TRBV12-3 or TRBV12-4 and TRBJ2-1. The CDR3 runs 14 residues. CDR3 sequence reads: CASSLDRSLNEQFF.

The chain joins TRBV6-5 to TRBJ2-1; no DNA is available, so the TRBD1 call from TCRdb remains unchecked. This CDR3 comprises 12 residues. The germline gives CDR1 MNHEY, CDR2 SVGAGI. CDR3 loop: CASRQRGAEQFF.

This chain's CDR3 is CASSFVSGVGTGELFF. This chain links TRBV12-3 or TRBV12-4 with TRBJ2-2; TCRdb selects TRBD2, and the lack of DNA leaves this call unchecked. The CDR3 is 16 amino acids.

The V and J genes are TRBV15 and TRBJ2-5; TCRdb designates TRBD2, a call that cannot be tested without DNA. This CDR3 is 14 amino acids long. CDR1 and CDR2 from the germline V gene are LNHNV and YYDKDF (reference sequence). The CDR3 region is CATSRDSGRETQYF.

The chain joins TRBV11-2 to TRBJ2-3. The germline gives CDR1 SGHAT, CDR2 FQNNGV. CDR3 length equals 15 residues. The CDR3: CASSSPRLYTDTQYF.

The chain couples TRBV7-8 to TRBJ2-2. The V gene's germline CDR1 is SGHVS and CDR2 FQNEAQ. This CDR3 contains 16 residues. The CDR3 loop is CASSLGPATVPGELFF.

The chain joins TRBV12-3 or TRBV12-4 to TRBJ1-5; lacking DNA, the TRBD1 call made by TCRdb goes unchecked. CDR3 size: 14 residues. The CDR3 here is CASSRDRAGEAQHF.

The chain couples TRBV2 to TRBJ2-7. CDR1 is SNHLY and CDR2 is FYNNEI in the germline V gene. The CDR3 contains 14 residues. CDR3 protein: CASSEGVSSYEQYF.

V is TRBV5-1 and J is TRBJ2-1; no DNA is available, so the TRBD2 call from TCRdb remains unchecked. The CDR3 has 16 amino acids. Germline values: CDR1 SGHRS, CDR2 YFSETQ. CDR3: CASSPEGTTSYNEQFF. The full variable domain, its missing parts supplied by reference TRBV5-1 and TRBJ2-1, is KAGVTQTPRYLIKTRGQQVTLSCSPISGHRSVSWYQQTPGQGLQFLFEYFSETQRNKGNFPGRFSGRQFSNSRSEMNVSTLELGDSALYLCASSPEGTTSYNEQFFGPGTRLTVL.

The genes are TRBV10-3 and TRBJ2-6; TCRdb's D call, TRBD1, is unchecked because there is no DNA. Germline CDR1 ENHRY, CDR2 SYGVKD. The CDR3 loop spans 17 amino acids. CDR3: CAISVGQGAPGANVLTF.

The rearrangement joins TRBV12-3 or TRBV12-4 to TRBJ2-1; no DNA is available, so the TRBD2 call from TCRdb remains unchecked. This CDR3 contains 14 residues. CDR3: CASSPRTSGGEQFF.

The V and J genes are TRBV15 and TRBJ2-6; TCRdb names TRBD1, which stays unverified in the absence of DNA. CDR1 and CDR2 from the germline V gene are LNHNV and YYDKDF (reference sequence). CDR3 length: 17 amino acids. CDR3 region: CATSREPGDSGANVLTF.

The chain combines TRBV6-5 with TRBJ2-6. The CDR3 length is 16 residues. CDR1 MNHEY and CDR2 SVGAGI come from the germline V gene. The CDR3 sequence: CASSYFGNSGANVLTF.

V is TRBV3-1 and J is TRBJ2-3; the D gene TCRdb calls, TRBD1, cannot be checked with no DNA. There are 12 residues in the CDR3. Germline loops: CDR1 LGHDT, CDR2 YNNKEL (reference sequence). CDR3: CASSHRQESQYF.

This chain joins TRBV28 and TRBJ2-1; no DNA is available, so the TRBD2 call from TCRdb remains unchecked. The CDR3 is 17 amino acids. The V gene's germline CDR1 is MDHEN and CDR2 SYDVKM. The CDR3 region is CASSLVHGLLLINEQFF.

The chain carries TRBV4-1 and TRBJ2-3; TCRdb's D call of TRBD1 is untestable without DNA. Per germline, CDR1 MGHRA and CDR2 YSYEKL. This CDR3 comprises 12 residues. CDR3 amino acids: CASGDRGVRQYF.